This T cell receptor (beta chain) emerged from a study of shared clonotypes between healthy human individuals. The assay was immunoSEQ multiplex PCR, and TCRdb's table has in-frame clones only and misses some. The sample contains 2.5 million or so clones, 90% to 95% of which appear only once. Germline V CDR1 and CDR2: GTSNPN, SVGIG (reference sequence). The CDR3 runs to 16 residues. V shed 3 bases and J 7 bases; nucleotides not matched to a gene: 12. This clone was seen just once. The donor cohort consisted entirely of Caucasian adults residing in Nashville, Tennessee. CD4+ cell separation produced CD45RA+ naive and CD45RA-negative memory subsets.

J is TRBJ2-1 and V is TRBV30, with 10 bases lining up with TRBD2. This sequence originates from a man younger than 35 in good health. The sequenced material came from naive CD4+ T cells sorted from blood. Subset meaning: CD45RA+ positively selected. CDR3 DNA: TGTGCCTGGAGGGCCGTGGTTAGCGGGGGGCTAAATGAGCAGTTCTTC. It translates to CAWRAVVSGGLNEQFF.